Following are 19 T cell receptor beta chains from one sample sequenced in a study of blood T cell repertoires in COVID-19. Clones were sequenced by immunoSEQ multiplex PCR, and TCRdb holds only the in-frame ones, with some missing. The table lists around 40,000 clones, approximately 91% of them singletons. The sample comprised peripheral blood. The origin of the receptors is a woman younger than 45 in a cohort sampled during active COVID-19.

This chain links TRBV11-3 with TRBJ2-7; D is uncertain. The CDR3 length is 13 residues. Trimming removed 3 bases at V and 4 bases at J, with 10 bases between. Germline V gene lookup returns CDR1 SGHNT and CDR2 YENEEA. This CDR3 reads CASSFERRYEQYF. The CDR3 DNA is TGTGCCAGCAGCTTTGAGAGGAGATACGAGCAGTACTTC.

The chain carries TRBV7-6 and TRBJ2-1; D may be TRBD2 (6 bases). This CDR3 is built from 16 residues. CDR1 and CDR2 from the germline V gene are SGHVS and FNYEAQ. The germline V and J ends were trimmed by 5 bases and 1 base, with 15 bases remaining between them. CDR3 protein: CASSPSYGSSYNEQFF. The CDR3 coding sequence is TGTGCCAGCAGCCCCAGTTACGGGAGTTCCTACAATGAGCAGTTCTTC.

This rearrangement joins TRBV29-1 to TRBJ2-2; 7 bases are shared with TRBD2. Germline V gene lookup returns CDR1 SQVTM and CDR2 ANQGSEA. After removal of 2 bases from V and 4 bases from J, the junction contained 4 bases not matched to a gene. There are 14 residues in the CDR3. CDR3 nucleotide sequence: TGCAGCGTTGAAAGCGGGACCACCACCGGGGAGCTGTTTTTT. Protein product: CSVESGTTTGELFF.

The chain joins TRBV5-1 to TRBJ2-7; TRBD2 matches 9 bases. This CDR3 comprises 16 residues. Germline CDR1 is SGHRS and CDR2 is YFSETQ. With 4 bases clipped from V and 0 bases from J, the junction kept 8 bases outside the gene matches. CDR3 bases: TGCGCCAGCAGCCCCGGGACTAGCCGTCGCTCCTACGAGCAGTACTTC. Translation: CASSPGTSRRSYEQYF.

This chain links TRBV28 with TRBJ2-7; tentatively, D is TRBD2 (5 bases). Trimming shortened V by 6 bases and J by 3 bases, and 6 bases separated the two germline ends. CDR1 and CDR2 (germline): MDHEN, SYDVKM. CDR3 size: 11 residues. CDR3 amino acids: CASRGSYEQYF. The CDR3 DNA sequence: TGTGCCAGCAGAGGGAGCTACGAGCAGTACTTC.

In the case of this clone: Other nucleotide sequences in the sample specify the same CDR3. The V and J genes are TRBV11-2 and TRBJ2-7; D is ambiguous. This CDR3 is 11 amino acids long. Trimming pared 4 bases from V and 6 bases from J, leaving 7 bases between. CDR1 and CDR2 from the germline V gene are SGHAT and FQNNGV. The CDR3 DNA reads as TGTGCCAGCAGCTCGCCGGGCGAGCAGTACTTC. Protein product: CASSSPGEQYF.

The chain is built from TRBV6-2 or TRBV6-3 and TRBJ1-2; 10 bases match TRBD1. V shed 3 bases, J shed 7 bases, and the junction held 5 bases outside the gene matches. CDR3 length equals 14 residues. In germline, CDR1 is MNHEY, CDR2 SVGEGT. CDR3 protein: CASSYRTGGSGYTF. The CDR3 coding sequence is TGTGCCAGCAGTTATAGGACAGGGGGAAGTGGCTACACCTTC.

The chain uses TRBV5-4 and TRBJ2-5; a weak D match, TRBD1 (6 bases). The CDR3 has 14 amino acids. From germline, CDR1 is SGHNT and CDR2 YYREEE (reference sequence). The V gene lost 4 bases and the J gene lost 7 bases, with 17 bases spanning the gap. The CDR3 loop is CASSTRQAEGTQYF. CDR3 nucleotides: TGTGCCAGCAGCACCCGACAGGCAGAGGGGACCCAGTACTTC.

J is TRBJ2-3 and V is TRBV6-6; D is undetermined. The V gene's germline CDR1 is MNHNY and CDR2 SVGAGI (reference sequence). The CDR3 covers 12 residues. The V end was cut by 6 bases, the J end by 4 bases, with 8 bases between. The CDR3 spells CASRRYADTQYF. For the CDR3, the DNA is TGTGCCAGCAGGCGTTACGCAGATACGCAGTATTTT.

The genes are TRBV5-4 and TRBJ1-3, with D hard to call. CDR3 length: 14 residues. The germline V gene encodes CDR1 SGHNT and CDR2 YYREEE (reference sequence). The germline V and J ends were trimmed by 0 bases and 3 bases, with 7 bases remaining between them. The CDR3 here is CASSLGGYGNTIYF. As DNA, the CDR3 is TGTGCCAGCAGCTTGGGAGGGTATGGAAACACCATATATTTT.

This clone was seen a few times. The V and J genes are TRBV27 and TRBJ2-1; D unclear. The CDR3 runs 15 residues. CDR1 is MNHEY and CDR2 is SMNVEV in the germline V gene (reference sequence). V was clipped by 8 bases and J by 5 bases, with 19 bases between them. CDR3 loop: CASSVYPTSNNEQFF. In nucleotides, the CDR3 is TGTGCCAGCTCTGTATACCCGACTTCTAACAATGAGCAGTTCTTC.

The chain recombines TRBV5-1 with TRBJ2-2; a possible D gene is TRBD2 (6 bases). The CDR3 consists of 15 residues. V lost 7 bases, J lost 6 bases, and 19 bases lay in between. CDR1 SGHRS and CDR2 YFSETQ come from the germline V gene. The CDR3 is CASGGVGGGSGELFF. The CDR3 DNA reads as TGCGCCAGCGGAGGGGTCGGCGGCGGGTCCGGGGAGCTGTTTTTT.

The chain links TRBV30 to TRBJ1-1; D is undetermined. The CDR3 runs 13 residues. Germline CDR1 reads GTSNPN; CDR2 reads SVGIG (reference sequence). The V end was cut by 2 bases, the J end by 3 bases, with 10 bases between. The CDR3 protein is CAWSLGGYTEAFF. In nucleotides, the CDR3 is TGTGCCTGGAGTTTAGGAGGGTACACTGAAGCTTTCTTT.

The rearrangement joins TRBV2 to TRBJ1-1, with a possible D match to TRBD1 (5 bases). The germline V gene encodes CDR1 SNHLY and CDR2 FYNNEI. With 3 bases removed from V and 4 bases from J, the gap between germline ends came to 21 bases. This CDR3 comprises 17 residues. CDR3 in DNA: TGTGCCAGCAGTGATTCGTCCTGGGCCCCCGGGGGCACTGAAGCTTTCTTT. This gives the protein CASSDSSWAPGGTEAFF.

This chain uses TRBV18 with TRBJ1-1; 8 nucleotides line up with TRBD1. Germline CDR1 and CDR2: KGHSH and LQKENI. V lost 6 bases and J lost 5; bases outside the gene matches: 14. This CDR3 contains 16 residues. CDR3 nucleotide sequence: TGTGCCAGCTCGCCTACAGGGGGAGAGGTGAGAACTGAAGCTTTCTTT. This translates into CASSPTGGEVRTEAFF.

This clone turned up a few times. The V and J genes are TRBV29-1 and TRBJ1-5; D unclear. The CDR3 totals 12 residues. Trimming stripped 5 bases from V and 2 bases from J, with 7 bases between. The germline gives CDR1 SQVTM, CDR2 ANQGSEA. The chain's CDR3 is CSVQTGNQPQHF. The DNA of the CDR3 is TGCAGCGTTCAAACAGGCAATCAGCCCCAGCATTTT.

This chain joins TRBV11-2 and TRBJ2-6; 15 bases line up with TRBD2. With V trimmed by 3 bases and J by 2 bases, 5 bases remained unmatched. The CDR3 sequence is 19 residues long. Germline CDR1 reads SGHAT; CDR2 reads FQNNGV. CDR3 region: CASSFRTSGRGPGANVLTF. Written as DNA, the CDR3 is TGTGCCAGCAGCTTCCGGACTAGCGGGAGGGGTCCTGGGGCCAACGTCCTGACTTTC.

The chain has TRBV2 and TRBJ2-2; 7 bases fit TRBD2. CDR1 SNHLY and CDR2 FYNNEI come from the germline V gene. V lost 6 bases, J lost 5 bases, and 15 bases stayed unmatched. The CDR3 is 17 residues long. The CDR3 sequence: CASRKGASGVGTGELFF. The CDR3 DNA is TGTGCCAGCAGAAAAGGGGCTAGCGGAGTTGGAACCGGGGAGCTGTTTTTT.

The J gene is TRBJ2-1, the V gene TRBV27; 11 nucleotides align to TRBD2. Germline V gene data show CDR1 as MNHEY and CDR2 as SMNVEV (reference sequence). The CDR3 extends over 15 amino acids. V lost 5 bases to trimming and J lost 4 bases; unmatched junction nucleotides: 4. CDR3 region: CASSEIAGGYNEQFF. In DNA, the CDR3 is TGTGCCAGCAGTGAAATAGCGGGAGGGTACAATGAGCAGTTCTTC.